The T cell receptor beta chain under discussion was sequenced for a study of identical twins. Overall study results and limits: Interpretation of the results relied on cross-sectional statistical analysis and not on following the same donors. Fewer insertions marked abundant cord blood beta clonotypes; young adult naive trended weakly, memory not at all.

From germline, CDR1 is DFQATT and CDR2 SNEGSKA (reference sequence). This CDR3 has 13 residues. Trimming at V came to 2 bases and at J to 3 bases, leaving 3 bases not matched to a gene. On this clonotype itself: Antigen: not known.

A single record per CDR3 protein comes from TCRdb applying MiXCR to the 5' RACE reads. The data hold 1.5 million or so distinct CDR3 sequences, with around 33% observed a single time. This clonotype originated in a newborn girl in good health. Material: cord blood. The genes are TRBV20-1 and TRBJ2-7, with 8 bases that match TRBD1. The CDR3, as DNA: TGCAGTGCTAGAAGGGACAGGTTCTACGAGCAGTACTTC. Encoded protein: CSARRDRFYEQYF.